The following is a T cell receptor beta chain sequence with its context. This sample was included in a study of technical replicates of blood from several donors. TCRdb keeps only in-frame clones here, not all; method: immunoSEQ multiplex PCR. The sample shows tens of thousands of clones, approximately 97% of them seen only once. The TCR sequence derives from a human donor in good health. Source material: T cells isolated from PBMCs.

The CDR3 DNA reads TGTGCCAGCAGTGAGGTACGGGTCGGGGACAGGGGACCGACTAACTATGGCTACACCTTC. It is translated as CASSEVRVGDRGPTNYGYTF. The chain is built from TRBV2 and TRBJ1-2, with 10 bases lining up with TRBD1. The CDR3 length is 20 residues. With 3 bases clipped from V and 0 bases from J, the junction kept 16 bases outside the gene matches. From germline, CDR1 is SNHLY and CDR2 FYNNEI.